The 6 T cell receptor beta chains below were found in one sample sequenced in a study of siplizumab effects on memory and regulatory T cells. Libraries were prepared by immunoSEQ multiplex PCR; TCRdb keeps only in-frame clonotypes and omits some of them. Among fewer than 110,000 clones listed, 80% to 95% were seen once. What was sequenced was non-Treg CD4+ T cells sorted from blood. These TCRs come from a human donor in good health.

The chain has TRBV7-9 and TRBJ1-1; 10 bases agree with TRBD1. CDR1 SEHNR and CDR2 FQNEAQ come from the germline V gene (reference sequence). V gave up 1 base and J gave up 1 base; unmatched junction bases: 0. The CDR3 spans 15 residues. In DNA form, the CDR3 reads TGTGCCAGCAGCTTAGGACAGGGGGCGAACACTGAAGCTTTCTTT. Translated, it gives CASSLGQGANTEAFF. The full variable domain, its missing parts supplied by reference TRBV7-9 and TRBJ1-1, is DTGVSQNPRHKITKRGQNVTFRCDPISEHNRLYWYRQTLGQGPEFLTYFQNEAQLEKSRLLSDRFSAERPKGSFSTLEIQRTEQGDSAMYLCASSLGQGANTEAFFGQGTRLTVV.

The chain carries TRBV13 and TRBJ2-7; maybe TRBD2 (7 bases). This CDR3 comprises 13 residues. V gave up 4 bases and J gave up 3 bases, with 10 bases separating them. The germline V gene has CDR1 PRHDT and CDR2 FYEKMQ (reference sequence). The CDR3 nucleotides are TGTGCCAGCAGCTGGCGGGGGCACTACGAGCAGTACTTC. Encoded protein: CASSWRGHYEQYF.

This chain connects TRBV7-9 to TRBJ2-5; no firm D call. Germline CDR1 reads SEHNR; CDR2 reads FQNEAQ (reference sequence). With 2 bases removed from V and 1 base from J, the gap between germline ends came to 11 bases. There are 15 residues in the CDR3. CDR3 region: CASSLTDSSQETQYF. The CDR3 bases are TGTGCCAGCAGCTTAACAGACTCGAGCCAAGAGACCCAGTACTTC.

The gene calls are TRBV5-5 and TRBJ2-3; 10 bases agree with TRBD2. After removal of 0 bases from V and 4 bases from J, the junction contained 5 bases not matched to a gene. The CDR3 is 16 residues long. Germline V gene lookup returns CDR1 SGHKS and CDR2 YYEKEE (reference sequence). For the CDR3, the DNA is TGTGCCAGCAGCTTGGTGGCTAGCGGGAGTGCAGATACGCAGTATTTT. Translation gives CASSLVASGSADTQYF.

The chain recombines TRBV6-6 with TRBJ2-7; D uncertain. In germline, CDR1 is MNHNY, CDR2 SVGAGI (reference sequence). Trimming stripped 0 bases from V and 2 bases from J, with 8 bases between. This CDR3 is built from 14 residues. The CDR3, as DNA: TGTGCCAGCAGTTACTCGATCCAGACCTACGAGCAGTACTTC. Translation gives CASSYSIQTYEQYF.

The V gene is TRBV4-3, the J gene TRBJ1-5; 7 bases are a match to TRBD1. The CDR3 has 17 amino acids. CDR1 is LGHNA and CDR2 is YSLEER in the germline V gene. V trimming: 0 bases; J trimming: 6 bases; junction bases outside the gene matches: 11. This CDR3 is CASSQDLGQGGGQPQHF. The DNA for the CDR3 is TGCGCCAGCAGCCAAGATCTGGGGCAAGGGGGCGGTCAGCCCCAGCATTTT.